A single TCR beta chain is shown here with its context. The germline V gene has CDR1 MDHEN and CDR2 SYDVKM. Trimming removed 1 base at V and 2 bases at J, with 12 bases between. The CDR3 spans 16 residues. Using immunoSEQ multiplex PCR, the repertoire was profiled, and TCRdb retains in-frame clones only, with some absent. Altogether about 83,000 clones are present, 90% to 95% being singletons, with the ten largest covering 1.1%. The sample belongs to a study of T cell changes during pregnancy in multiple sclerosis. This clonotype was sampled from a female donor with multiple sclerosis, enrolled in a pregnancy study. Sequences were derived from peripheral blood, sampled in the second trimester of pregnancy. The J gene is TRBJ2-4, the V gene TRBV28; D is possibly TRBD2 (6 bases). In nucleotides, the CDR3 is TGTGCCAGCAGTTTATACGGAGGGGAGACCAAAAACATTCAGTACTTC. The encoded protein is CASSLYGGETKNIQYF. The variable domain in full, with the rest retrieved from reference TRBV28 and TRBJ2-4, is DVKVTQSSRYLVKRTGEKVFLECVQDMDHENMFWYRQDPGLGLRLIYFSYDVKMKEKGDIPEGYSVSREKKERFSLILESASTNQTSMYLCASSLYGGETKNIQYFGAGTRLSVL.